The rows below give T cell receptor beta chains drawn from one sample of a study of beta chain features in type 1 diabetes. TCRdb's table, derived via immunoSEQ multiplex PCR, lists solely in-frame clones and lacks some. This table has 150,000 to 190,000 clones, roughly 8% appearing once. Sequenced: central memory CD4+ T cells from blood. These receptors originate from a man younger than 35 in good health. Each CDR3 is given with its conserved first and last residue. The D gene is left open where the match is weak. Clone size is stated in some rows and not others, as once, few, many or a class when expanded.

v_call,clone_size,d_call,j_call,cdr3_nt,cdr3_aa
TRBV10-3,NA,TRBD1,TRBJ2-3,TGTGCCATCAGCCGGGACAGGGGTTCGAGGGGCCCCACAGATACGCAGTATTTT,CAISRDRGSRGPTDTQYF
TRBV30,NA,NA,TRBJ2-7,TGTGCCTGGCAGAGGCTTAGGTTCGCAGCTTACGAGCAGTACTTC,CAWQRLRFAAYEQYF
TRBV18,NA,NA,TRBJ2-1,TGTGCCAGCTCACCAAGCATTGTCGGGAGTGCCTTCAATGAGCAGTTCTTC,CASSPSIVGSAFNEQFF
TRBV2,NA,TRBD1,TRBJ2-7,TGTGCCAGCAGGGAGACAGGGACGGCGTACGAGCAGTACTTC,CASRETGTAYEQYF
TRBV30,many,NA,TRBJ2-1,TGTGCCTGGAGTGTACCCCAGGAGCAGTTCTTC,CAWSVPQEQFF
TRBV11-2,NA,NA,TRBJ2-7,TGTGCCAGCAGCCTCAGCGGGCCGGTACCCTACGAGCAGTACTTC,CASSLSGPVPYEQYF
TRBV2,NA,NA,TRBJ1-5,TGTGCCAGCAGGGAGACCGTGGATCAGCCCCAGCATTTT,CASRETVDQPQHF
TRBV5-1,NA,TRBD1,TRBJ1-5,TGCGCCAGCAGCCCCGGACAGGGAGTGAGCAATCAGCCCCAGCATTTT,CASSPGQGVSNQPQHF
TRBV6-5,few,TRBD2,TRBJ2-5,TGTGCCAGCAGCCCCCTGGTAGCGGGATCGGAGACCCAGTACTTC,CASSPLVAGSETQYF
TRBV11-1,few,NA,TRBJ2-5,TGTGCCAGCAGCTCGCCGAATCGGGGCCAAGAGACCCAGTACTTC,CASSSPNRGQETQYF